This T cell receptor beta chain was sequenced in a study of long-term antiretroviral therapy in people with HIV. The assay used was immunoSEQ (version v3.0), run at survey level. Here immunoSEQ multiplex PCR was the method, and the copy in TCRdb shows in-frame clones only, minus some. Among 30,000 to 40,000 clones, over 70% were seen once, and the ten largest hold approximately 8.4%. Germline CDR1 reads MNHEY; CDR2 reads SVGAGI. The CDR3 spans 15 residues. The V segment lost 6 bases and the J segment 2 bases; nucleotides outside the gene matches: 8. The sample was unsorted PBMCs, taken 3.1 years after starting antiretroviral therapy. This chain connects TRBV6-5 to TRBJ2-5; 8 bases line up with TRBD1. The sequence derives from a woman aged 50 to 60 with HIV. CDR3 sequence (DNA): TGTGCCAGCAGATCGGGACAGGTTTCTCAAGAGACCCAGTACTTC. Its protein product is CASRSGQVSQETQYF.